This T cell receptor (beta chain) was sequenced during a study of blood T cell repertoires in COVID-19. Which cohort a participant joined came from the clinical history participants gave. A PCR-confirmed or clinician-diagnosed COVID-19 case had contacted exposed participants within 2 weeks of entry. CDR1 MNHEY and CDR2 SVGAGI come from the germline V gene. This CDR3 spans 15 amino acids. V was clipped by 2 bases and J by 4 bases; unmatched bases: 4. The authors' processing: Amplification of reference gene primers provided the estimated nucleated cell counts. Sequencing used immunoSEQ multiplex PCR; TCRdb keeps in-frame clones, though not all of them. The V and J calls and the clone size are those of that table, but D and trimming were determined from the DNA. This table holds about 220,000 clones, about 80% found once.

The sample comprised PBMCs or T cells enriched from blood (not recorded which). This TCR derives from a woman in her forties or fifties who had been exposed to COVID-19. The chain joins TRBV6-5 to TRBJ1-3, with 8 bases aligning to TRBD1. CDR3 in DNA: TGTGCCAGCAGTTACCTGCAGGGGGCCGGAAACACCATATATTTT. This translates into CASSYLQGAGNTIYF.